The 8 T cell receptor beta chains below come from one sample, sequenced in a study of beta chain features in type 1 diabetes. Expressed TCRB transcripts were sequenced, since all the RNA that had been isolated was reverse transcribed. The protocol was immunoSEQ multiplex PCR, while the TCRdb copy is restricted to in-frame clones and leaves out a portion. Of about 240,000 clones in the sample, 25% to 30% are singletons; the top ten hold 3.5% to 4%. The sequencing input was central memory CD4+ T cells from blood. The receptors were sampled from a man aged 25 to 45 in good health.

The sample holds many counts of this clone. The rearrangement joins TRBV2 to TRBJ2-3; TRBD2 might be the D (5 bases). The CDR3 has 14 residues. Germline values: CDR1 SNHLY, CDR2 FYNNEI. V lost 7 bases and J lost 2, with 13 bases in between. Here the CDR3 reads CASIIGLTTDTQYF. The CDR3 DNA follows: TGTGCCAGCATTATAGGACTTACCACAGATACGCAGTATTTT.

CDR3 region: CATSQEFNQPQHF. CDR3 coding DNA: TGTGCCACGTCACAGGAATTCAATCAGCCCCAGCATTTT. This chain links TRBV7-2 with TRBJ1-5; D is perhaps TRBD1 (5 bases). Germline V lookup: CDR1 SGHTA, CDR2 FQGNSA. CDR3 length: 13 amino acids. Trimming removed 10 bases from V and 3 bases from J, with 13 bases in between.

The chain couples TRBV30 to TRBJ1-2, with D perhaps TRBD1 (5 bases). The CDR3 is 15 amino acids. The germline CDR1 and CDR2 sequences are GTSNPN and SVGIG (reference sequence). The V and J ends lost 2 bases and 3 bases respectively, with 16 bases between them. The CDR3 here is CAWSSRARLDYGYTF. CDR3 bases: TGTGCCTGGAGTTCCAGGGCCCGGCTGGACTATGGCTACACCTTC.

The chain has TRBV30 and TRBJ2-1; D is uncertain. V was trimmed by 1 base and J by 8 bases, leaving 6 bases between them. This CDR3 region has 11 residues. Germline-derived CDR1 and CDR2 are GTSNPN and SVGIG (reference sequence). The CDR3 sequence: CAWSAQDEQFF. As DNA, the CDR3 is TGTGCCTGGAGTGCCCAGGATGAGCAGTTCTTC.

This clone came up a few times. The CDR3, as DNA: TGTGCCAGCAGCCCTTGGATCCCCCGGACAGATACGCAGTATTTT. Amino acid sequence: CASSPWIPRTDTQYF. The chain is built from TRBV7-9 and TRBJ2-3, with D unresolved. The CDR3 is made up of 15 amino acids. CDR1 and CDR2 (germline): SEHNR, FQNEAQ (reference sequence). Trimming pared 5 bases from V and 3 bases from J, leaving 15 bases between.

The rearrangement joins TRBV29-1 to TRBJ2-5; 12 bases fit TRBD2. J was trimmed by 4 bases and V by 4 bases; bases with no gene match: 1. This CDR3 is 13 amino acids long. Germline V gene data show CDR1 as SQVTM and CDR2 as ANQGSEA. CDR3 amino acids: CSVGGLAGETQYF. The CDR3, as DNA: TGCAGCGTTGGGGGACTAGCGGGAGAGACCCAGTACTTC.

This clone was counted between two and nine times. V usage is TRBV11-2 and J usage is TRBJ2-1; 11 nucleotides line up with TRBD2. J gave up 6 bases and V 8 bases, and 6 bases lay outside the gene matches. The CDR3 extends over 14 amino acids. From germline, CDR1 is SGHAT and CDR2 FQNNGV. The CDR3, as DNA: TGTGCCAGCTCGACCGGGACTAGCGGCAATGAGCAGTTCTTC. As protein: CASSTGTSGNEQFF.

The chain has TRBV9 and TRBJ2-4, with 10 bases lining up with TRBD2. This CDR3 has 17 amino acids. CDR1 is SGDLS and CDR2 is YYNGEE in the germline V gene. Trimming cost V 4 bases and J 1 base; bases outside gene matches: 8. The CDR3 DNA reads TGTGCCAGCAGCCCAGGGACTAGCGACCGGGCCAAAAACATTCAGTACTTC. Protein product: CASSPGTSDRAKNIQYF.